This TCR beta chain was retrieved from a study of human T cells and chemical hapten exposure. Study at large: Weekly diphenylcyclopropenone doses were given to patients' scalps across the approximately 25-week study. Variability of per-sample TCR yields stemmed mainly from small differences in pooled library volume.

Notes on the study in general: In comparison with controls, expanded TCRs gave rise to a significantly larger number of large CDR3 similarity clusters.

TCRdb re-called the RACE reads with MiXCR, one entry per CDR3 protein. The data contain 85,000 to 120,000 distinct CDR3 sequences, roughly an eighth of them singletons. Time point indicated: pre-sensitization, week 0. The treatment here: therapeutic diphenylcyclopropenone sensitization with weekly scalp DPC. This clonotype was picked up many times. The antigen is unknown. Trimming at V came to 7 bases and at J to 3 bases, leaving 10 bases not matched to a gene. The V gene's germline CDR1 is SQVTM and CDR2 ANQGSEA. CDR3 size: 14 residues. V is TRBV29-1 and J is TRBJ2-7, with TRBD2 matching 9 bases. This material consisted of whole blood, taken in connection with sensitization to the hapten diphenylcyclopropenone (DPC). The receptor was derived from a woman aged 45-59 years with alopecia areata. Some clones in this sample may be carry-over from other donors' samples. The CDR3 bases are TGCAGCGCCATGCTCGGGACTAGCAGCTACGAGCAGTACTTC. Encoded protein: CSAMLGTSSYEQYF.